A single sample is the source of the 31 T cell receptor beta chains below, sequenced in a study of shared clonotypes between healthy human individuals. Clones were read by immunoSEQ multiplex PCR, and TCRdb kept only the in-frame ones, dropping some. Among nearly 750,000 clones listed, 72% were seen once. Input material: memory CD4+ T cells sorted from blood. Subset meaning: CD45RA-negative fraction. The receptors here all came from a woman aged 25 to 39 in good health.

V and J are TRBV29-1 and TRBJ2-3; 7 bases map to TRBD2. Looked up from germline, CDR1 is SQVTM and CDR2 is ANQGSEA. CDR3 size: 13 residues. The V and J ends lost 2 bases and 4 bases, in that order; junction bases with no gene match: 3. DNA of the CDR3: TGCAGCGTTGAAAGCGGGACCGCAGATACGCAGTATTTT. Residues: CSVESGTADTQYF.

V usage is TRBV10-3 and J usage is TRBJ2-3, with D unresolved. Germline V lookup: CDR1 ENHRY, CDR2 SYGVKD. V was shortened by 4 bases and J by 2 bases, with 16 bases between the two germline ends. The CDR3 runs 16 residues. The CDR3 sequence is CAISGNIGRHTDTQYF. CDR3 nucleotide sequence: TGTGCCATCAGTGGGAACATCGGCCGTCACACAGATACGCAGTATTTT.

The rearrangement joins TRBV27 to TRBJ2-7, with a tentative D call TRBD2 (5 bases). The CDR3 has 14 amino acids. Germline CDR1 reads MNHEY; CDR2 reads SMNVEV (reference sequence). V gave up 4 bases and J gave up 2 bases, with 12 bases separating them. The CDR3: CASSSITGTYEQYF. Here the CDR3 DNA reads TGTGCCAGCAGTTCCATAACCGGGACCTACGAGCAGTACTTC.

The chain carries TRBV7-2 and TRBJ2-1; 9 nucleotides match TRBD2. Germline values: CDR1 SGHTA, CDR2 FQGNSA. V was clipped by 10 bases and J by 4 bases; unmatched bases: 11. This CDR3 has 15 residues. The CDR3 spells CATQREADRYNEQFF. CDR3 in DNA: TGTGCCACTCAGCGGGAGGCCGACCGGTACAATGAGCAGTTCTTC.

The genes are TRBV27 and TRBJ1-5; no clear D gene. CDR3 size: 12 residues. Trimming took 8 bases from V and 4 from J, leaving 9 bases between them. Germline assignment: CDR1 MNHEY and CDR2 SMNVEV (reference sequence). The CDR3 DNA reads TGTGCCAGCGGGTGGTCAAATCAGCCCCAGCATTTT. Its translation is CASGWSNQPQHF.

This rearrangement joins TRBV28 to TRBJ1-5; 8 bases map to TRBD1. CDR3 length: 16 amino acids. The V gene end was trimmed by 5 bases and the J gene end by 8 bases; junction bases not matched to a gene: 14. Germline V gene lookup returns CDR1 MDHEN and CDR2 SYDVKM. The DNA for the CDR3 is TGTGCCAGCAGTAAAACCTCCCTCAGGGGGCAAAAGCCCCAGCATTTT. Amino acid sequence: CASSKTSLRGQKPQHF. Looking up the rest from reference TRBV28 and TRBJ1-5 gives the full variable domain: DVKVTQSSRYLVKRTGEKVFLECVQDMDHENMFWYRQDPGLGLRLIYFSYDVKMKEKGDIPEGYSVSREKKERFSLILESASTNQTSMYLCASSKTSLRGQKPQHFGDGTRLSIL.

The chain uses TRBV4-1 and TRBJ1-1; D is undetermined. Germline-derived CDR1 and CDR2 are MGHRA and YSYEKL. The CDR3 contains 14 residues. V was pared by 0 bases and J by 6 bases, with 11 bases between. CDR3 in amino acids: CASSQDSARPEAFF. CDR3 coding DNA: TGCGCCAGCAGCCAAGATTCGGCCAGGCCTGAAGCTTTCTTT.

A note on this clone: A junction end diverges from the germline sequence, so it may reflect a read error. CDR3: CASTGRDYGYTF. DNA for the CDR3: TGTGCTAGCACCGGGAGGGACTATGGCTACACCTTC. The V call is TRBV7-9, the J call TRBJ1-2; D is unclear. This CDR3 contains 12 residues. Germline lookup yields CDR1 SEHNR and CDR2 FQNEAQ (reference sequence).

This clone was counted at least ten times. The genes are TRBV2 and TRBJ2-2; maybe TRBD1 (5 bases). The V gene's germline CDR1 is SNHLY and CDR2 FYNNEI. The CDR3 loop spans 15 amino acids. The ends were cut back, 2 bases at V and 7 bases at J, with 14 bases in the middle. The CDR3 sequence: CASSETVGGHGELFF. Here the CDR3 DNA reads TGTGCCAGCAGTGAAACGGTTGGCGGACACGGGGAGCTGTTTTTT.

The rearrangement joins TRBV18 to TRBJ2-7; 10 positions agree with TRBD2. Germline lookup yields CDR1 KGHSH and CDR2 LQKENI. J was trimmed by 4 bases and V by 0 bases; bases with no gene match: 6. The CDR3 totals 16 residues. CDR3 amino acids: CASSPPLAGVSYEQYF. For the CDR3, the DNA is TGTGCCAGCTCACCACCCCTAGCGGGAGTTTCATACGAGCAGTACTTC.

The rearrangement joins TRBV4-1 to TRBJ2-7, with D maybe TRBD1 (6 bases). Trimming pared 1 base from V and 3 bases from J, leaving 22 bases between. The CDR3 runs 18 residues. Germline V gives CDR1 MGHRA, CDR2 YSYEKL. The CDR3 coding sequence is TGCGCCAGCAGCCAAGTGGACCCTACAGGGACGTTGTTCTACGAGCAGTACTTC. This codes for CASSQVDPTGTLFYEQYF.

This clone has a handful of counts. The CDR3, as DNA: TGCGCCAGCAGCTTGGCTCTGGCGGGAGGAATTGTGACAGATACGCAGTATTTT. Protein sequence: CASSLALAGGIVTDTQYF. V usage is TRBV5-1 and J usage is TRBJ2-3, with 8 bases identical to TRBD2. CDR1 and CDR2 from the germline V gene are SGHRS and YFSETQ. The trim removed 0 bases at V and 3 bases at J, leaving 12 bases unmatched. The CDR3 length is 18 residues.

The chain uses TRBV11-1 and TRBJ1-1; TRBD1 aligns across 8 bases. CDR3 length equals 14 residues. CDR1 and CDR2 from the germline V gene are SGHAT and FQDESV (reference sequence). V was clipped by 4 bases and J by 4 bases; unmatched bases: 5. CDR3 sequence reads: CASSYGQGGTEAFF. CDR3 coding DNA: TGTGCCAGCAGCTATGGACAGGGAGGCACTGAAGCTTTCTTT.

This rearrangement joins TRBV2 to TRBJ2-1, with D possibly being TRBD2 (6 bases). Trimming left V 3 bases short and J 5 bases short, with 14 bases between. CDR1 is SNHLY and CDR2 is FYNNEI in the germline V gene. This CDR3 is 15 amino acids long. The CDR3 nucleotides are TGTGCCAGCAGTGACCCTCGGGAGTGGAACAATGAGCAGTTCTTC. This translates into CASSDPREWNNEQFF.

This clone was counted once. The V call is TRBV7-2, the J call TRBJ2-5, with TRBD2 matching 12 bases. Germline lookup yields CDR1 SGHTA and CDR2 FQGNSA. The CDR3 consists of 18 residues. The J segment lost 1 base and the V segment lost 5 bases, leaving 11 bases of the junction unmatched. The CDR3 is CASSLLTSGRRRQETQYF. Written as DNA, the CDR3 is TGTGCCAGCAGCCTACTTACTAGCGGGAGGAGACGCCAAGAGACCCAGTACTTC.

CDR3 nucleotides: TGTGCCAGCAGCGCGAGCGGAATTTCGAACACCGGGGAGCTGTTTTTT. Protein sequence: CASSASGISNTGELFF. This chain connects TRBV13 to TRBJ2-2, with D possibly TRBD2 on 5 matching bases. The CDR3 totals 16 residues. Germline CDR1 PRHDT, CDR2 FYEKMQ (reference sequence). V lost 5 bases and J lost 0, with 13 bases in between. The entire variable domain, with the rest obtained from reference TRBV13 and TRBJ2-2, is as follows: AAGVIQSPRHLIKEKRETATLKCYPIPRHDTVYWYQQGPGQDPQFLISFYEKMQSDKGSIPDRFSAQQFSDYHSELNMSSLELGDSALYFCASSASGISNTGELFFGEGSRLTVL.

This rearrangement joins TRBV21-1 to TRBJ2-1; the table calls TRBD2, which could not be checked here. TRBV21-1 counts as a pseudogene. The CDR3 extends over 24 amino acids. DNA for the CDR3: TGTGCCAGCACTAAAAGAGGTGTGGGACAGGCTCCCCTACTGACTAGCGGGAGCCACAATGAGCAGTTCTTC. Amino acid sequence: CASTKRGVGQAPLLTSGSHNEQFF.

The chain is built from TRBV7-9 and TRBJ2-7; 10 bases align to TRBD2. V trimming: 2 bases; J trimming: 4 bases; junction bases outside the gene matches: 2. The CDR3 consists of 14 residues. The germline gives CDR1 SEHNR, CDR2 FQNEAQ (reference sequence). CDR3 DNA sequence: TGTGCCAGCAGCTTAAAAGCGGGAGGGTACGAGCAGTACTTC. It is translated as CASSLKAGGYEQYF.

This chain uses TRBV5-5 with TRBJ1-2; maybe TRBD1 (5 bases). Trimming removed 3 bases at V and 4 bases at J, with 16 bases between. CDR3 length equals 15 residues. Germline assignment: CDR1 SGHKS and CDR2 YYEKEE (reference sequence). CDR3 in DNA: TGTGCCAGCAGCTATTTCGGGACCCCTACCTATGGCTACACCTTC. It specifies CASSYFGTPTYGYTF.

The chain couples TRBV6-6 to TRBJ2-1, with a tentative D call TRBD2 (5 bases). The CDR3 is 14 residues long. Germline V lookup: CDR1 MNHNY, CDR2 SVGAGI (reference sequence). V lost 0 bases and J 3 bases, leaving 6 bases between the germline ends. Written as DNA, the CDR3 is TGTGCCAGCAGTTACTCACGGGACTACAATGAGCAGTTCTTC. Its protein product is CASSYSRDYNEQFF.

The chain uses TRBV11-2 and TRBJ2-7; D not certain. The ends were cut back, 8 bases at V and 3 bases at J, with 14 bases in the middle. In germline, CDR1 is SGHAT, CDR2 FQNNGV. This CDR3 region has 13 residues. DNA of the CDR3: TGTGCCAGCGACCTAACAAGAGGCTACGAGCAGTACTTC. The encoded protein is CASDLTRGYEQYF.

The V and J genes are TRBV27 and TRBJ1-2, with D possibly TRBD1 on 6 matching bases. Trimming left V 4 bases short and J 5 bases short, with 17 bases between. CDR1 MNHEY and CDR2 SMNVEV come from the germline V gene (reference sequence). This CDR3 is 15 amino acids long. This CDR3 is CASSSGGGGSYGYTF. The CDR3 DNA is TGTGCCAGCAGTTCAGGCGGGGGCGGATCGTATGGCTACACCTTC.

The genes are TRBV27 and TRBJ2-1; D gene ambiguous. The germline V gene encodes CDR1 MNHEY and CDR2 SMNVEV (reference sequence). The ends were cut back, 6 bases at V and 9 bases at J, with 12 bases in the middle. The CDR3 has 12 residues. CDR3 in amino acids: CASSIPSSEQFF. The DNA of the CDR3 is TGTGCCAGCAGCATTCCCTCCTCTGAGCAGTTCTTC.

This chain uses TRBV13 with TRBJ2-5; the D is unclear. Trimming removed 2 bases at V and 4 bases at J, with 17 bases between. The CDR3 runs 16 residues. Germline CDR1 PRHDT, CDR2 FYEKMQ (reference sequence). DNA for the CDR3: TGTGCCAGCAGCTTACTTTTCCCCGCAGGTGTAGAGACCCAGTACTTC. It codes for CASSLLFPAGVETQYF.

Here the CDR3 DNA reads TGTGCCAGCAGCTTCCGGGGCTGGATCAATGAGCAGTTCTTC. This translates into CASSFRGWINEQFF. V and J are TRBV5-4 and TRBJ2-1; the D gene could be TRBD1 or TRBD2 (5 bases each). The germline V and J ends were trimmed by 2 bases and 6 bases, with 12 bases remaining between them. This CDR3 region has 14 residues. CDR1 and CDR2 (germline): SGHNT, YYREEE (reference sequence).

The gene calls are TRBV11-2 and TRBJ1-1; tentative D call: TRBD1 (5 bases). The V end was cut by 5 bases, the J end by 0 bases, with 16 bases between. Germline loops: CDR1 SGHAT, CDR2 FQNNGV. The CDR3 extends over 16 amino acids. The DNA of the CDR3 is TGTGCCAGCAGCCCCTGGGGTGGGGGTATGAACACTGAAGCTTTCTTT. Protein sequence: CASSPWGGGMNTEAFF.

J is TRBJ2-1 and V is TRBV5-1; D possibly corresponds to TRBD2 (5 bases). This CDR3 region has 16 residues. The germline V gene encodes CDR1 SGHRS and CDR2 YFSETQ. The ends were cut back, 5 bases at V and 5 bases at J, with 20 bases in the middle. Here the CDR3 reads CASSLLGWENDNEQFF. As DNA, the CDR3 is TGCGCCAGCAGTCTATTAGGGTGGGAGAATGACAATGAGCAGTTCTTC.

This chain links TRBV6-5 with TRBJ2-1; 10 bases agree with TRBD2. Per the germline V gene, CDR1 is MNHEY and CDR2 is SVGAGI. The CDR3 runs to 15 residues. The trim removed 2 bases at V and 5 bases at J, leaving 3 bases unmatched. CDR3 sequence (DNA): TGTGCCAGCAGTTACCCCGGGACTAGCGACAATGAGCAGTTCTTC. This codes for CASSYPGTSDNEQFF.

The CDR3 protein is CASSLDLRQGYEQYF. In DNA form, the CDR3 reads TGCGCCAGCAGCTTGGACCTTAGGCAGGGCTACGAGCAGTACTTC. V usage is TRBV5-1 and J usage is TRBJ2-7; a possible D gene is TRBD1 (5 bases). Trimming took off 0 bases at V and 3 bases at J, with 13 bases between the two ends. The CDR3 loop spans 15 amino acids. Germline CDR1 SGHRS, CDR2 YFSETQ.

V gene TRBV7-9 combines with J gene TRBJ2-6; D is possibly TRBD1 (6 bases). The germline gives CDR1 SEHNR, CDR2 FQNEAQ (reference sequence). The length of the CDR3 is 16 residues. The V end lost 1 base, the J end lost 4 bases, and 11 bases lay between the germline ends. CDR3 loop: CASSLGNRAGANVLTF. CDR3 in DNA: TGTGCCAGCAGCTTAGGGAACAGGGCCGGGGCCAACGTCCTGACTTTC.

The gene calls are TRBV5-4 and TRBJ2-3; a possible D gene is TRBD1 (6 bases). The V gene's germline CDR1 is SGHNT and CDR2 YYREEE (reference sequence). The CDR3 loop spans 14 amino acids. The V end lost 3 bases, the J end lost 2 bases, and 10 bases lay between the germline ends. CDR3 nucleotides: TGTGCCAGCAGCTCGGACAGATACACAGATACGCAGTATTTT. It translates to CASSSDRYTDTQYF.